This TCR beta chain was sequenced for a study of shared clonotypes between healthy human individuals. The assay was immunoSEQ multiplex PCR, and TCRdb's table has in-frame clones only and misses some. The sample has some 680,000 clones, 60% to 75% seen once; the top ten hold more than 1.5%. Germline CDR1 is MDHEN and CDR2 is SYDVKM. Trimming left V 8 bases short and J 2 bases short, with 13 bases between. The CDR3 contains 13 residues. Study observations and caveats: Generally, naive subsets (rather than memory subsets) showed larger estimated richness. With a few donors compared, 4.5% to 6.5% of naive CD4 clonotypes were shared. Only blood underwent sampling, and tissue repertoires likely differ.

Note on this clone: Its antigen is still unknown.

The chain is built from TRBV28 and TRBJ2-7; D possibly matches TRBD1 or TRBD2 (5 bases each). The specimen was memory CD4+ T cells sorted from blood. The sample's subset: CD45RA-negative fraction. This sequence originates from a woman aged 25 to 39 in good health. The CDR3 is CASGDPPTYEQYF. The CDR3 nucleotides read TGTGCCAGCGGGGACCCCCCCACCTACGAGCAGTACTTC.